These 6 T cell receptor beta chains share one sample of origin, sequenced in a study of blood T cell repertoires in COVID-19. Data came from immunoSEQ multiplex PCR; TCRdb stores just in-frame clones and leaves some out. The sample comprises about 130,000 clones, roughly four fifths of which are singletons, and roughly a tenth rests with the top ten. Material: peripheral blood. The source is a human donor in a cohort sampled during active COVID-19.

This clone was seen many times. The chain joins TRBV7-9 to TRBJ2-7; a weak D match, TRBD2 (6 bases). CDR1 is SEHNR, CDR2 FQNEAQ, per germline (reference sequence). The V and J ends lost 1 base and 3 bases respectively, with 10 bases between them. The CDR3 loop spans 14 amino acids. CDR3: CASSLGGGSYEQYF. As DNA, the CDR3 is TGTGCCAGCAGCTTAGGTGGAGGGAGCTACGAGCAGTACTTC.

The genes are TRBV9 and TRBJ2-7; 13 nucleotides agree with TRBD2. With 0 bases clipped from V and 4 bases from J, the junction kept 4 bases outside the gene matches. This CDR3 is built from 16 residues. Germline V CDR1 and CDR2: SGDLS, YYNGEE. CDR3 sequence (DNA): TGTGCCAGCAGCGTAGCCGGACTAGCGGGGGAGTACGAGCAGTACTTC. This encodes CASSVAGLAGEYEQYF.

The rearrangement joins TRBV6-5 to TRBJ1-1, with TRBD1 matching over 7 bases. The trim removed 2 bases at V and 1 base at J, leaving 4 bases unmatched. From germline, CDR1 is MNHEY and CDR2 SVGAGI. This CDR3 has 15 residues. CDR3 residues: CASSYRRGPNTEAFF. For the CDR3, the DNA is TGTGCCAGCAGTTACAGGAGGGGGCCGAACACTGAAGCTTTCTTT.

As to this clone: The same CDR3 also results from other DNA sequences found in this sample. V gene TRBV28 combines with J gene TRBJ1-5; 7 bases are shared with TRBD1. Germline CDR1 reads MDHEN; CDR2 reads SYDVKM. The CDR3 extends over 14 amino acids. With V trimmed by 5 bases and J by 1 base, 2 bases remained unmatched. CDR3 in DNA: TGTGCCAGCAGTCTGGGACAGAGCAATCAGCCCCAGCATTTT. As protein: CASSLGQSNQPQHF.

The rearrangement links TRBV19 to TRBJ1-5; 10 bases map to TRBD1. The ends lost 5 bases at V and 3 bases at J; junction bases unmatched: 4. Germline-derived CDR1 and CDR2 are LNHDA and SQIVND (reference sequence). CDR3 length equals 15 residues. As DNA, the CDR3 is TGTGCCAGTAGTTGGGACAGGGGACTCAATCAGCCCCAGCATTTT. Encoded protein: CASSWDRGLNQPQHF.

This rearrangement joins TRBV7-8 to TRBJ2-6, with 10 bases matching TRBD1. The CDR3 runs to 17 residues. Trimming took 5 bases from V and 0 from J; bases not matched to a gene: 4. CDR1 and CDR2 from the germline V gene are SGHVS and FQNEAQ. The CDR3 sequence: CASSPTGGGSGANVLTF. The CDR3 DNA is TGTGCCAGCAGCCCGACAGGGGGCGGCTCTGGGGCCAACGTCCTGACTTTC.